Included here is one T cell receptor beta chain sequence, with context. The data belong to a study of PD-L1 blockade in urothelial cancer. Clones were sequenced by immunoSEQ multiplex PCR, and TCRdb holds only the in-frame ones, with some missing. The table lists 35,000 to 45,000 clones, 80% to 95% of them singletons. Germline loops: CDR1 SGHKS, CDR2 YYEKEE (reference sequence). CDR3 length: 12 residues. V lost 3 bases and J 11 bases, leaving 14 bases between the germline ends. This clonotype was sampled from a man in his 70s with urothelial cancer. The V call is TRBV5-5, the J call TRBJ1-1; no clear D. Source: PBMCs, taken around atezolizumab (anti-PD-L1) treatment. CDR3 coding DNA: TGTGCCAGCAGCTCCCTCCCCTTCGTCGCTTTCTTT. This sequence encodes CASSSLPFVAFF.